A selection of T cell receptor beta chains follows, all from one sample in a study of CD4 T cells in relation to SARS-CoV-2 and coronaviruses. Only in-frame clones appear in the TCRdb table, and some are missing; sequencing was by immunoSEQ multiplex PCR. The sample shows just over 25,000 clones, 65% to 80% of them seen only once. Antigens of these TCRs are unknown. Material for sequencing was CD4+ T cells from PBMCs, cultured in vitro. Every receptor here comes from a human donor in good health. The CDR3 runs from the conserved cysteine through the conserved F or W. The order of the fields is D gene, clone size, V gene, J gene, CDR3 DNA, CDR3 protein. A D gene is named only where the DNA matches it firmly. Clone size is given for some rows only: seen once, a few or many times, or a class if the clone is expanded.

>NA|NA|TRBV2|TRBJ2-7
TGTGCCAGCAGTTTAGAGAAACACTCCTACGAGCAGTACTTC
CASSLEKHSYEQYF
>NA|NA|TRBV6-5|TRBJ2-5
TGTGCCAGCAGGGGATTCGAGACCCAGTACTTC
CASRGFETQYF
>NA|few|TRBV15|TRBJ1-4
TGTGCCACCAGCAGCAGACGGCCAACTAATGAAAAACTGTTTTTT
CATSSRRPTNEKLFF
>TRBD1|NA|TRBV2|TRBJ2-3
TGTGCCAGCAGGGACAGGGGGAGCACAGATACGCAGTATTTT
CASRDRGSTDTQYF
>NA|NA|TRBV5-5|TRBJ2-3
TGTGCCAGCAGCTTGTTACAGGGCTTGGCAGATACGCAGTATTTT
CASSLLQGLADTQYF
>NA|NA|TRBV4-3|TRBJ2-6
TGCGCCAGCAGCCAAGAAGGGGGGGCGGGAGGGGCCAACGTCCTGACTTTC
CASSQEGGAGGANVLTF
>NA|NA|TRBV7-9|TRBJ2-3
TGTGCCAGCAGCCCGGGACTCATAATTCACACAGATACGCAGTATTTT
CASSPGLIIHTDTQYF
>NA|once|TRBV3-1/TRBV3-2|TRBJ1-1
TGTGCCAGCAGCCATGGAACACCTGAAGCTTTCTTT
CASSHGTPEAFF
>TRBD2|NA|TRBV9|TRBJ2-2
TGTGCCAGCAGCGGGGGACTAGCGGGGTCGAACACCGGGGAGCTGTTTTTT
CASSGGLAGSNTGELFF
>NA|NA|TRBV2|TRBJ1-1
TGTGCCAGCAGTGAAGGTTGGCCCGGTGGGACTGAAGCTTTCTTT
CASSEGWPGGTEAFF
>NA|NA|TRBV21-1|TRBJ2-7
TGTGCCAGCAGCAAAGGGGACAGCTCCTACGAGCAGTACTTC
CASSKGDSSYEQYF
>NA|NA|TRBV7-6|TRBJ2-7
TGTGCCAGCAGCTCGGTGGGCGGGAAAAACGAGCAGTACTTC
CASSSVGGKNEQYF
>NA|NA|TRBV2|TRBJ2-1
TGTGCCAGCAACATAGGGGGCTACAATGAGCAGTTCTTC
CASNIGGYNEQFF
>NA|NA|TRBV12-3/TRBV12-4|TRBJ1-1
TGTGCCAGCAGTCCCCGGACCGATGAAGCTTTCTTT
CASSPRTDEAFF